This TCR beta chain was recovered during a study of T cells in Graves' hyperthyroidism and ophthalmopathy. General study points: It was a median approximately six months before onset that the model predicted ophthalmopathy.

On this clonotype: No antigen is known for it. No conserved phenylalanine or tryptophan is present at the end of the CDR3, so a read error is the likely explanation.

Germline values: CDR1 KGHDR, CDR2 SFDVKD. Trimming removed 9 bases from V and 3 bases from J; junction bases left unmatched: 6. This CDR3 contains 14 residues. There were TCR beta CDR3 regions amplified from RNA transcripts. Using the HTBI primer set, a first-round RT-PCR was run on the TCR CDR3. Via MiXCR, TCRdb re-called the multiplex PCR reads, giving one row per CDR3 protein. In the table there are 600,000 to 700,000 distinct CDR3 sequences, 45% of which are singletons. Input material: peripheral blood or thyroid tissue (not recorded which). The rearrangement links TRBV24-1 to TRBJ1-2; 10 nucleotides match TRBD1. The sequence was collected from an adult man with Graves' disease, either hyperthyroidism or ophthalmopathy (not recorded which). The chain's CDR3 is CATCRTGGDYGYTL. The CDR3 nucleotides are TGTGCCACCTGCAGGACAGGGGGGGACTATGGCTACACCCTC.